The 23 T cell receptor beta chains below all came from one sample that was sequenced in a study of T-cell reconstitution after alpha-beta-depleted transplantation in children. It was with unique molecular identifiers that the TCRbeta library was prepared. TCRdb itself ran the PCR reads through MiXCR, one entry per CDR3 protein. The repertoire holds roughly 500,000 distinct CDR3 sequences, with around 13% as singletons. Sequencing used PBMCs from the stem cell graft donor, obtained from the stem cell graft. These receptors all stem from a human donor who donated a stem cell graft to a child with combined immunodeficiency.

The chain has TRBV19 and TRBJ1-6; weak D call: TRBD1 (6 bases). Germline assignment: CDR1 LNHDA and CDR2 SQIVND (reference sequence). V was cut by 3 bases and J by 6 bases, with 9 bases left in between. The CDR3 sequence is 14 residues long. The CDR3 sequence: CASSIGQINSPLHF. The CDR3 coding sequence is TGTGCCAGTAGTATCGGACAGATTAATTCACCCCTCCACTTT.

This clonotype was picked up a small number of times. This rearrangement joins TRBV5-5 to TRBJ2-3, with D possibly being TRBD2 (6 bases). The CDR3 contains 18 residues. Per the germline V gene, CDR1 is SGHKS and CDR2 is YYEKEE (reference sequence). V was cut by 4 bases and J by 0 bases, with 21 bases left in between. The CDR3 spells CASSLFGGMGSSTDTQYF. CDR3 bases: TGTGCCAGCAGCCTGTTCGGGGGAATGGGATCAAGCACAGATACGCAGTATTTT.

The chain employs TRBV5-1 and TRBJ2-4, with TRBD1 matching 7 bases. J was trimmed by 15 bases and V by 4 bases; bases with no gene match: 13. Per germline, CDR1 SGHRS and CDR2 YFSETQ. This CDR3 has 13 residues. CDR3 region: CASSEGQAHLWYF. CDR3 in DNA: TGCGCCAGCAGCGAAGGACAGGCCCACCTTTGGTACTTC. The full variable domain, its missing parts supplied by reference TRBV5-1 and TRBJ2-4, is KAGVTQTPRYLIKTRGQQVTLSCSPISGHRSVSWYQQTPGQGLQFLFEYFSETQRNKGNFPGRFSGRQFSNSRSEMNVSTLELGDSALYLCASSEGQAHLWYFGAGTRLSVL.

This clonotype was counted at least ten times. The chain has TRBV20-1 and TRBJ1-6, with a tentative D call TRBD1 (6 bases). Germline V gene data show CDR1 as DFQATT and CDR2 as SNEGSKA (reference sequence). The CDR3 totals 14 residues. V gave up 6 bases and J gave up 2 bases, with 11 bases separating them. The CDR3 nucleotides read TGCAGTGCAGCACAGGGAACCTATAATTCACCCCTCCACTTT. Translating it yields CSAAQGTYNSPLHF.

This clonotype has a handful of counts. This chain uses TRBV7-3 with TRBJ2-2; 7 bases line up with TRBD1. V shed 5 bases and J 1 base; nucleotides not matched to a gene: 4. CDR3 length equals 15 residues. Germline-derived CDR1 and CDR2 are SGHTA and FQGTGA. The CDR3 sequence: CASSDRQGNTGELFF. The CDR3 coding sequence is TGTGCCAGCAGCGATCGACAGGGGAACACCGGGGAGCTGTTTTTT. The full variable domain, with the rest looked up from reference TRBV7-3 and TRBJ2-2, is GAGVSQTPSNKVTEKGKYVELRCDPISGHTALYWYRQSLGQGPEFLIYFQGTGAADDSGLPNDRFFAVRPEGSVSTLKIQRTERGDSAVYLCASSDRQGNTGELFFGEGSRLTVL.

The chain is built from TRBV12-3 or TRBV12-4 and TRBJ2-1; 14 bases agree with TRBD2. The CDR3 contains 18 residues. V lost 5 bases, J lost 6 bases, and 12 bases stayed unmatched. CDR3 sequence: CASSGDRLAGGPVNEQFF. The DNA of the CDR3 is TGTGCCAGCAGTGGGGACCGACTAGCGGGAGGGCCCGTCAATGAGCAGTTCTTC.

The chain uses TRBV11-1 and TRBJ2-1; 11 nucleotides match TRBD2. From germline, CDR1 is SGHAT and CDR2 FQDESV (reference sequence). This CDR3 is 17 amino acids long. J was trimmed by 1 base and V by 5 bases; bases with no gene match: 7. In DNA form, the CDR3 reads TGTGCCAGCAGCCCCCGCCGACTAGCGGGATCCTACAATGAGCAGTTCTTC. Its translation is CASSPRRLAGSYNEQFF.

This clonotype has just a few counts. This chain joins TRBV27 and TRBJ2-3; 13 nucleotides align to TRBD2. CDR1 is MNHEY and CDR2 is SMNVEV in the germline V gene (reference sequence). The junction had 1 base not matched to a gene; V was cut back by 0 bases and J by 4 bases. This CDR3 region has 16 residues. CDR3 nucleotides: TGTGCCAGCAGTTTATCACTAGCGGGGGGGGCAGATACGCAGTATTTT. Amino acid sequence: CASSLSLAGGADTQYF.

In its sample, this clonotype was seen a few times. The chain couples TRBV6-5 to TRBJ2-3; the match to TRBD2 covers 11 bases. From germline, CDR1 is MNHEY and CDR2 SVGAGI. Trimming removed 0 bases from V and 4 bases from J; junction bases left unmatched: 0. This CDR3 contains 15 residues. The CDR3 region has the DNA TGTGCCAGCAGTTACTCGACTAGCGGGGCAGATACGCAGTATTTT. The encoded protein is CASSYSTSGADTQYF.

This clonotype has at least ten counts. J is TRBJ2-2 and V is TRBV7-8; the D is unclear. Germline V gene data show CDR1 as SGHVS and CDR2 as FQNEAQ. The CDR3 totals 13 residues. V was trimmed by 5 bases and J by 6 bases, leaving 10 bases between them. The CDR3 sequence is CASSRSPSGELFF. In DNA, the CDR3 is TGTGCCAGCAGCCGAAGCCCGTCCGGGGAGCTGTTTTTT.

The gene calls are TRBV4-1 and TRBJ2-1; D remains ambiguous. Trimming cost V 2 bases and J 6 bases, with 5 bases left between them. Germline V lookup: CDR1 MGHRA, CDR2 YSYEKL. The CDR3 loop spans 12 amino acids. The CDR3 DNA sequence: TGCGCCAGCAGCCAATCGGTCAATGAGCAGTTCTTC. Translated: CASSQSVNEQFF.

This clonotype came up a few times. The rearrangement links TRBV7-3 to TRBJ2-1, with 9 bases identical to TRBD1. V was clipped by 5 bases and J by 2 bases; unmatched bases: 7. The germline CDR1 and CDR2 sequences are SGHTA and FQGTGA. The CDR3 contains 16 residues. CDR3 coding DNA: TGTGCCAGCAGCGCCCTGGGACAGGGTCCCTACAATGAGCAGTTCTTC. Protein: CASSALGQGPYNEQFF.

The V and J genes are TRBV20-1 and TRBJ2-1; 7 positions match TRBD2. The CDR3 loop spans 13 amino acids. Germline CDR1 reads DFQATT; CDR2 reads SNEGSKA (reference sequence). J gave up 7 bases and V 3 bases, and 6 bases lay outside the gene matches. The CDR3 spells CSASRTSKNEQFF. The CDR3 nucleotides are TGCAGTGCTAGCAGGACTAGTAAGAATGAGCAGTTCTTC.

The chain employs TRBV7-9 and TRBJ2-4; 9 bases are a match to TRBD2. The germline V gene encodes CDR1 SEHNR and CDR2 FQNEAQ (reference sequence). V shed 3 bases, J shed 1 base, and the junction held 7 bases outside the gene matches. The CDR3 sequence is 17 residues long. The CDR3 DNA reads as TGTGCCAGCAGCTTGGGTAGCGGGAGCATCGCCAAAAACATTCAGTACTTC. Translation: CASSLGSGSIAKNIQYF.

This clonotype was seen only a few times. This sequence joins TRBV5-5 and TRBJ2-5; 7 nucleotides agree with TRBD1. The CDR3 consists of 15 residues. Germline V gene data show CDR1 as SGHKS and CDR2 as YYEKEE (reference sequence). V lost 4 bases to trimming and J lost 4 bases; unmatched junction nucleotides: 10. CDR3 sequence reads: CASSNRQGTVETQYF. CDR3 DNA sequence: TGTGCCAGCAGCAATAGACAGGGAACTGTAGAGACCCAGTACTTC.

The J gene is TRBJ2-3, the V gene TRBV11-1; no clear D. Germline V CDR1 and CDR2: SGHAT, FQDESV (reference sequence). The V and J ends lost 0 bases and 3 bases respectively, with 7 bases between them. The CDR3 is made up of 14 amino acids. This CDR3 is CASSLAHWTDTQYF. CDR3 coding DNA: TGTGCCAGCAGCTTAGCGCACTGGACAGATACGCAGTATTTT.

This rearrangement joins TRBV6-4 to TRBJ2-1, with 8 bases identical to TRBD2. Germline CDR1 reads MRHNA; CDR2 reads SNTAGT. V was pared by 4 bases and J by 5 bases, with 1 base of the junction left unmatched. The length of the CDR3 is 13 residues. CDR3: CASSGLAHNEQFF. For the CDR3, the DNA is TGTGCCAGCAGTGGACTAGCGCACAATGAGCAGTTCTTC.

This clonotype was picked up many times. The chain links TRBV12-3 or TRBV12-4 to TRBJ2-7, with D unresolved. V lost 3 bases and J 5 bases, leaving 14 bases between the germline ends. This CDR3 region has 14 residues. CDR3 residues: CASSFGPGPHEQYF. The CDR3 DNA reads as TGTGCCAGCAGTTTCGGGCCCGGACCGCACGAGCAGTACTTC.

This clonotype was seen more than once but under ten times. J is TRBJ2-2 and V is TRBV10-3; D may be TRBD2 (6 bases). The length of the CDR3 is 15 residues. Trimming cost V 6 bases and J 3 bases, with 14 bases left between them. Germline lookup yields CDR1 ENHRY and CDR2 SYGVKD. CDR3 amino acids: CAISPRLGDTGELFF. CDR3 bases: TGTGCCATCAGCCCTAGACTAGGGGACACCGGGGAGCTGTTTTTT.

The V gene is TRBV6-5, the J gene TRBJ2-1, with TRBD2 identical over 9 bases. Looked up from germline, CDR1 is MNHEY and CDR2 is SVGAGI. This CDR3 spans 14 amino acids. J was trimmed by 12 bases and V by 2 bases; bases with no gene match: 8. CDR3 region: CASSYRGSGSGQFF. The CDR3 DNA reads TGTGCCAGCAGTTACCGGGGTAGCGGGAGTGGGCAGTTCTTC.

This clonotype came up a few times. V usage is TRBV6-2 or TRBV6-3 and J usage is TRBJ1-5, with a tentative D call TRBD1 (5 bases). Per germline, CDR1 MNHEY and CDR2 SVGEGT. This CDR3 spans 17 amino acids. V shed 0 bases and J shed 6 bases, with 18 bases lying between them. This CDR3 reads CASSYSILDPGGQPQHF. In nucleotides, the CDR3 is TGTGCCAGCAGTTACTCGATTTTGGACCCTGGGGGTCAGCCCCAGCATTTT.

This clonotype was seen only a few times. The V gene is TRBV7-2, the J gene TRBJ2-2; no firm D call. Germline CDR1 and CDR2: SGHTA and FQGNSA. V was trimmed by 6 bases and J by 6 bases, leaving 14 bases between them. The CDR3 covers 14 residues. CDR3: CASRGVKGSGELFF. CDR3 bases: TGTGCCAGCAGGGGCGTGAAAGGCTCCGGGGAGCTGTTTTTT.

This clonotype was counted many times. The chain links TRBV12-3 or TRBV12-4 to TRBJ1-1, with a possible D match to TRBD1 (5 bases). The CDR3 spans 17 residues. V lost 6 bases and J 0 bases, leaving 20 bases between the germline ends. CDR3 in DNA: TGTGCCAGCAGCCCTAGTCGGTTAGGGGCCCTGAACACTGAAGCTTTCTTT. Translating gives CASSPSRLGALNTEAFF.